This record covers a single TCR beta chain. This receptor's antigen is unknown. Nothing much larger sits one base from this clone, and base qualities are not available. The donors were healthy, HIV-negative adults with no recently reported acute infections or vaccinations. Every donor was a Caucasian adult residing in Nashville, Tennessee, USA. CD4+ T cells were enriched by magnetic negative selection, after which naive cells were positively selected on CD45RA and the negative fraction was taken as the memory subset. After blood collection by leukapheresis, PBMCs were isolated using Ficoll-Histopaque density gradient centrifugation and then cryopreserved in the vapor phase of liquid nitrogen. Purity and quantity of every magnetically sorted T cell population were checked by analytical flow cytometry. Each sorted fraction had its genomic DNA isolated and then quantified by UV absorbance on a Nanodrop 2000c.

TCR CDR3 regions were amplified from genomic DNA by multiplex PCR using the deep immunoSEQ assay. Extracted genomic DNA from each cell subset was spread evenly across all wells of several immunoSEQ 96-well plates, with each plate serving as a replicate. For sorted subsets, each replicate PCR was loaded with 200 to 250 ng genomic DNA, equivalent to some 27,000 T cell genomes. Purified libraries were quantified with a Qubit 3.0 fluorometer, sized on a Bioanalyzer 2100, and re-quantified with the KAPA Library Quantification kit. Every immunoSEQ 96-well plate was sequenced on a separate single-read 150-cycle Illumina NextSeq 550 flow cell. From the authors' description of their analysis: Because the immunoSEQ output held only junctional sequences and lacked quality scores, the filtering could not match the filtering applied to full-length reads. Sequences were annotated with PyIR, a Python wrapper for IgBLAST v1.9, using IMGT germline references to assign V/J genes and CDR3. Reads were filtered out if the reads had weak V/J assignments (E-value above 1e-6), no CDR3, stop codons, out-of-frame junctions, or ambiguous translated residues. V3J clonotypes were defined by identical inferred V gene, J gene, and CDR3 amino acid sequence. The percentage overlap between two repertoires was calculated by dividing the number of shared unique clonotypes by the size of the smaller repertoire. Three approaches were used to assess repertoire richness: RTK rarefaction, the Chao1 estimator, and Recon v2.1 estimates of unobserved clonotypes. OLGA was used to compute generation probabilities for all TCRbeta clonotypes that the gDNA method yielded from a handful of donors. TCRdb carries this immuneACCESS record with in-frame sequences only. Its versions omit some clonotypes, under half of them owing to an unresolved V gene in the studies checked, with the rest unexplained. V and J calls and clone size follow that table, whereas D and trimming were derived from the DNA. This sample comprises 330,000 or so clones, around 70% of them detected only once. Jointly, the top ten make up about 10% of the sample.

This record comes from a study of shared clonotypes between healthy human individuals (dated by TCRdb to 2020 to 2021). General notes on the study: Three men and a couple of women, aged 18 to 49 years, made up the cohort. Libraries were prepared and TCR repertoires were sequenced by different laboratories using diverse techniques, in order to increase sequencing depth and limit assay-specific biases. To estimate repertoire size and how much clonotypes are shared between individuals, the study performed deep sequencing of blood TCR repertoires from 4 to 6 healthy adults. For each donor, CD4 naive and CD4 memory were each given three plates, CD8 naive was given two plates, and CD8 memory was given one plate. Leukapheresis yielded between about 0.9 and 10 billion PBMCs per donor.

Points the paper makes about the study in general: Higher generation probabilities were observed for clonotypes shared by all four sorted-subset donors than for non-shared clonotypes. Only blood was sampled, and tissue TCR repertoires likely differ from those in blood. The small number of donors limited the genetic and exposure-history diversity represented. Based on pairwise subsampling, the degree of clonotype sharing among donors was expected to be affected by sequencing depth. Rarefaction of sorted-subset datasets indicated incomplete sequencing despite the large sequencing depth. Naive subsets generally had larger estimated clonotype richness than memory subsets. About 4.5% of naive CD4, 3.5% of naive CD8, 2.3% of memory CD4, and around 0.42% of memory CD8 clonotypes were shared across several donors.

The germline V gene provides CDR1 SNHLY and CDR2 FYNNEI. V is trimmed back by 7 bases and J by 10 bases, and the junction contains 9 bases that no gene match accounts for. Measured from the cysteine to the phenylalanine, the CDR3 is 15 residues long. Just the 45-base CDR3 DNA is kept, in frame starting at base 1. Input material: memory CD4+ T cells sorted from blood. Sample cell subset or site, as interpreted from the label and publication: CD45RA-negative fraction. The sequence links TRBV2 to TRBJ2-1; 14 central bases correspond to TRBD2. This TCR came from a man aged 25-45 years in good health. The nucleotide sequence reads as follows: TGTGCCAGCACCAAAGGGACTAGCGGGAGTGGAGAGCAGTTCTTC. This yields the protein CASTKGTSGSGEQFF.